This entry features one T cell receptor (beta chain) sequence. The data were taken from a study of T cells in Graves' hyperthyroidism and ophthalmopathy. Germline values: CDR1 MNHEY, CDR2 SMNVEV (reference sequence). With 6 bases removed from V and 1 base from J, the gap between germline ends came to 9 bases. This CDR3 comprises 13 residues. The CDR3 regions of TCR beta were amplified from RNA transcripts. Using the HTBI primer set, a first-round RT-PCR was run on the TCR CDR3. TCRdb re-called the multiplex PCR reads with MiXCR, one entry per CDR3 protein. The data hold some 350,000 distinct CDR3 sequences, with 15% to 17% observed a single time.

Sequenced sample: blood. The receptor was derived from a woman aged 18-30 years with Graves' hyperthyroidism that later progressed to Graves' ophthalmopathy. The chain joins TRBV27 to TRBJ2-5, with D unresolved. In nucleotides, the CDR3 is TGTGCCAGCAGGAGTACTATCCAAGAGACCCAGTACTTC. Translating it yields CASRSTIQETQYF.